The entry that follows covers one TCR beta chain sequence. Its target is not known. Assay used: immunoSEQ multiplex PCR; TCRdb lists only in-frame clones, some missing. The sample has 3,000 to 4,000 clones; about 86% are singletons. This entry belongs to a study of T cells after posttransplantation cyclophosphamide. V shed 5 bases and J shed 11 bases, with 13 bases lying between them. CDR3 length equals 12 residues. Germline lookup yields CDR1 SNHLY and CDR2 FYNNEI. Overall study results and limits: Tissue-infiltrating T cells from skin or gut overlapped little with blood T cells. Recipient CMV seropositivity and CMV reactivation strongly tracked TRB clonality. Later post-transplant blood repertoires were often dominated by donor CD8+ memory clones.

This chain connects TRBV2 to TRBJ2-4; possible D gene TRBD1, 6 bases. Sequencing input: CD8+ T cells sorted from bone marrow. This sequence originates from a woman aged 55-75 years in good health, CMV-negative, and a related stem cell transplant donor. The DNA of the CDR3 is TGTGCCAGCAGTTCGGGACAAGTTTTTCAGTACTTC. It codes for CASSSGQVFQYF. The full variable domain, in which reference TRBV2 and TRBJ2-4 provide the parts outside the CDR3, is EPEVTQTPSHQVTQMGQEVILRCVPISNHLYFYWYRQILGQKVEFLVSFYNNEISEKSEIFDDQFSVERPDGSNFTLKIRSTKLEDSAMYFCASSSGQVFQYFGAGTRLSVL.